The next 19 T cell receptor beta chains were all read from a single sample in a study of blood T cells in healthy people across ages. With a J-beta primer mix and a sample-barcoded 5' primer, a second PCR ran roughly 6 to 12 cycles. TCRdb re-called the 5' RACE reads with MiXCR, one entry per CDR3 protein. The sample yields over 600,000 distinct CDR3 sequences, approximately 60% seen once. The sample consisted of blood. Receptor source: a man aged 35 to 55 in good health.

This chain joins TRBV4-1 and TRBJ2-7; TRBD2 matches at 9 bases. This CDR3 spans 15 amino acids. V shed 0 bases, J shed 7 bases, and the junction held 7 bases outside the gene matches. CDR1 MGHRA and CDR2 YSYEKL come from the germline V gene. The CDR3 spells CASSQEIAGVGEQYF. The CDR3 DNA reads as TGCGCCAGCAGCCAAGAAATAGCGGGAGTGGGGGAGCAGTACTTC.

There are a few counts of this clonotype. This sequence joins TRBV7-9 and TRBJ2-2; D gene unclear. The CDR3 sequence is 15 residues long. CDR1 is SEHNR and CDR2 is FQNEAQ in the germline V gene (reference sequence). Trimming took 1 base from V and 1 from J, leaving 7 bases between them. The CDR3 reads CASSLVDQNTGELFF. The CDR3 nucleotides are TGTGCCAGCAGCTTAGTCGACCAGAACACCGGGGAGCTGTTTTTT.

This clonotype has a handful of counts. V usage is TRBV7-8 and J usage is TRBJ1-5, with a tentative D call TRBD1 (5 bases). Trimming took 1 base from V and 4 from J, leaving 11 bases between them. In germline, CDR1 is SGHVS, CDR2 FQNEAQ. The CDR3 contains 15 residues. In nucleotides, the CDR3 is TGTGCCAGCAGCTTAGTTGTGGGGGGAAATCAGCCCCAGCATTTT. It yields the protein CASSLVVGGNQPQHF. The full variable domain, its missing parts supplied by reference TRBV7-8 and TRBJ1-5, is GAGVSQSPRYKVAKRGQDVALRCDPISGHVSLFWYQQALGQGPEFLTYFQNEAQLDKSGLPSDRFFAERPEGSVSTLKIQRTQQEDSAVYLCASSLVVGGNQPQHFGDGTRLSIL.

This clonotype was counted only a few times. This rearrangement joins TRBV4-1 to TRBJ2-7; unclear D gene. Deletions cut 0 bases from V and 2 bases from J, with 8 bases between. CDR1 MGHRA and CDR2 YSYEKL come from the germline V gene. This CDR3 spans 14 amino acids. The CDR3 DNA sequence: TGCGCCAGCAGCCAAGAGATGGGCACCTACGAGCAGTACTTC. This codes for CASSQEMGTYEQYF.

The chain employs TRBV20-1 and TRBJ1-2; D unresolved. The germline V gene encodes CDR1 DFQATT and CDR2 SNEGSKA (reference sequence). Trimming stripped 6 bases from V and 2 bases from J, with 13 bases between. The length of the CDR3 is 13 residues. DNA of the CDR3: TGCAGTGCCTTGGGGTATACGAACTATGGCTACACCTTC. The encoded protein is CSALGYTNYGYTF.

The V and J genes are TRBV7-2 and TRBJ2-3, with D possibly TRBD2 on 6 matching bases. The CDR3 loop spans 14 amino acids. Germline CDR1 reads SGHTA; CDR2 reads FQGNSA. Trimming took 4 bases from V and 6 from J, leaving 14 bases between them. CDR3 residues: CASSWNPGDDTQYF. CDR3 DNA: TGTGCCAGCAGCTGGAACCCGGGGGATGATACGCAGTATTTT. Full variable domain (missing parts from reference TRBV7-2 and TRBJ2-3): GAGVSQSPSNKVTEKGKDVELRCDPISGHTALYWYRQSLGQGLEFLIYFQGNSAPDKSGLPSDRFSAERTGGSVSTLTIQRTQQEDSAVYLCASSWNPGDDTQYFGPGTRLTVL.

In regard to this clonotype: A much larger clone lies one base from this, so it may be a read error. This chain links TRBV12-3 or TRBV12-4 with TRBJ2-7, with 10 nucleotides matching TRBD1. The end of the DNA aligns better with TRBJ2-5, so the J call may be wrong. The CDR3 is made up of 17 amino acids. CDR3 amino acids: CASSSTDRGQGTGTQYF. The CDR3 nucleotides are TGTGCCAGCAGTTCGACCGACAGGGGGCAAGGGACGGGGACCCAGTACTTC.

This rearrangement joins TRBV7-2 to TRBJ2-4, with D tentatively TRBD2 (7 bases). The last part of the DNA fits TRBJ2-7 better; the J call may be wrong. Germline lookup yields CDR1 SGHTA and CDR2 FQGNSA. The CDR3 loop spans 15 amino acids. CDR3 residues: CASSLNLLGGGEQYF. The CDR3 bases are TGTGCCAGCAGCTTAAACTTGTTAGGGGGGGGCGAGCAGTACTTC.

The chain carries TRBV3-1 and TRBJ2-1; 8 bases line up with TRBD2. This CDR3 has 18 residues. Germline V gene data show CDR1 as LGHDT and CDR2 as YNNKEL (reference sequence). V lost 1 base, J lost 4 bases, and 12 bases stayed unmatched. The CDR3 DNA reads TGTGCCAGCAGCCAAGGAGTTCGCACTAGCGGCGGATACAATGAGCAGTTCTTC. Protein sequence: CASSQGVRTSGGYNEQFF.

This clonotype was found a few times. The chain joins TRBV7-2 to TRBJ1-1; TRBD1 matches 7 bases. Germline-derived CDR1 and CDR2 are SGHTA and FQGNSA. V was clipped by 3 bases and J by 11 bases; unmatched bases: 12. This CDR3 has 14 amino acids. The CDR3 sequence: CASSFSGTALRAFF. The CDR3 DNA sequence: TGTGCCAGCAGCTTCTCAGGGACAGCCCTTCGCGCTTTCTTT.

This clonotype has just a few counts. The J gene is TRBJ2-7, the V gene TRBV7-2; a weak D match, TRBD1 (6 bases). Germline loops: CDR1 SGHTA, CDR2 FQGNSA. Trimming left V 1 base short and J 2 bases short, with 9 bases between. The CDR3 is 14 amino acids. In nucleotides, the CDR3 is TGTGCCAGCAGCTTAGTCTGGACAGCCTACGAGCAGTACTTC. This translates into CASSLVWTAYEQYF. Full variable domain (remainder filled in from reference TRBV7-2 and TRBJ2-7): GAGVSQSPSNKVTEKGKDVELRCDPISGHTALYWYRQSLGQGLEFLIYFQGNSAPDKSGLPSDRFSAERTGGSVSTLTIQRTQQEDSAVYLCASSLVWTAYEQYFGPGTRLTVT.

This clonotype occurred many times. The gene calls are TRBV20-1 and TRBJ2-7, with D maybe TRBD2 (5 bases). Germline V lookup: CDR1 DFQATT, CDR2 SNEGSKA (reference sequence). There are 12 residues in the CDR3. The V end was cut by 2 bases, the J end by 4 bases, with 9 bases between. CDR3 nucleotides: TGCAGTGCTAGACAATCGGGGTACGAGCAGTACTTC. It is translated as CSARQSGYEQYF.

The rearrangement links TRBV27 to TRBJ1-2, with TRBD1 as a possible D gene (6 bases). The V end lost 6 bases, the J end lost 0 bases, and 32 bases lay between the germline ends. CDR3 length: 21 amino acids. Germline CDR1 MNHEY, CDR2 SMNVEV (reference sequence). CDR3 in amino acids: CASSPRSRPGAEQLSNYGYTF. Written as DNA, the CDR3 is TGTGCCAGCAGCCCCCGGTCCCGGCCAGGGGCCGAACAACTATCTAACTATGGCTACACCTTC.

The chain recombines TRBV7-8 with TRBJ2-1; D uncertain. The J call may be incorrect, as the DNA end agrees better with TRBJ2-7. The CDR3 extends over 15 amino acids. Germline CDR1 reads SGHVS; CDR2 reads FQNEAQ. Written as DNA, the CDR3 is TGTGCCAGCAGCTTAGCCTACAGTATCTACAATGAGCAGTACTTC. As protein: CASSLAYSIYNEQYF.

This clonotype was found a few times. V is TRBV7-4 and J is TRBJ1-4; TRBD1 aligns across 7 bases. The CDR3 is 16 amino acids. V shed 3 bases, J shed 5 bases, and the junction held 9 bases outside the gene matches. Germline V gives CDR1 SGHVT, CDR2 SQSDAQ. CDR3 bases: TGTGCCAGCAGCTTCGGATACAGGGGCCAGAATGAAAAACTGTTTTTT. This gives the protein CASSFGYRGQNEKLFF.

The chain combines TRBV10-2 with TRBJ2-3; TRBD2 aligns across 11 bases. The germline V gene has CDR1 WSHSY and CDR2 SAAADI. Trimming cost V 2 bases and J 4 bases; bases outside gene matches: 2. This CDR3 is built from 15 residues. The DNA of the CDR3 is TGCGCCAGCAGTGAGCTAGCGGGAGGCCCAGATACGCAGTATTTT. Translating gives CASSELAGGPDTQYF.

This clonotype was seen a few times. The chain uses TRBV5-1 and TRBJ2-7; 9 positions match TRBD1. The CDR3 has 21 amino acids. The germline V gene has CDR1 SGHRS and CDR2 YFSETQ. Trimming at V came to 7 bases and at J to 0 bases, leaving 26 bases not matched to a gene. The CDR3 loop reads CASQLGNQVLGGTGSSYEQYF. CDR3 bases: TGCGCCAGCCAGCTTGGTAACCAAGTTTTGGGTGGGACAGGGAGCTCCTACGAGCAGTACTTC.

This clonotype was found a few times. This sequence joins TRBV28 and TRBJ2-1, with D possibly TRBD2 on 5 matching bases. Germline lookup yields CDR1 MDHEN and CDR2 SYDVKM. With 2 bases removed from V and 9 bases from J, the gap between germline ends came to 8 bases. This CDR3 contains 12 residues. The CDR3 DNA follows: TGTGCCAGCAGTTTAGCGAGGGCTGAGCAGTTCTTC. Translated, it gives CASSLARAEQFF.

This clonotype was observed a few times. This chain joins TRBV2 and TRBJ2-4; no firm D call. The last part of the DNA fits TRBJ2-7 better; the J call may be wrong. Germline loops: CDR1 SNHLY, CDR2 FYNNEI. CDR3 length equals 13 residues. DNA of the CDR3: TGTGCCAGCCGCCTGGGCCGATCCTACGAGCAGTACTTC. It specifies CASRLGRSYEQYF.